The 19 T cell receptor beta chains below were found in one sample sequenced in a study of early T cells in non-severe SARS-CoV-2 infection. TCRdb reanalysed the 5' RACE reads using MiXCR and keeps one entry per CDR3 protein. In the table there are 45,000 to 50,000 distinct CDR3 sequences, roughly 5.9% of which are singletons. The sequenced sample was whole blood. These receptors were obtained from an adult who was a healthcare worker with PCR-confirmed SARS-CoV-2 infection or an uninfected control (not recorded which).

This clonotype was counted ten times or more. The chain uses TRBV18 and TRBJ1-2, with TRBD1 identical over 11 bases. With 3 bases clipped from V and 0 bases from J, the junction kept 9 bases outside the gene matches. The CDR3 sequence is 18 residues long. CDR1 and CDR2 from the germline V gene are KGHSH and LQKENI. The CDR3 DNA sequence: TGTGCCAGCTCACCCCCCCGGACAGGGGGCCCAGCTAACTATGGCTACACCTTC. Protein product: CASSPPRTGGPANYGYTF. The full variable domain, rest sourced from reference TRBV18 and TRBJ1-2, is NAGVMQNPRHLVRRRGQEARLRCSPMKGHSHVYWYRQLPEEGLKFMVYLQKENIIDESGMPKERFSAEFPKEGPSILRIQQVVRGDSAAYFCASSPPRTGGPANYGYTFGSGTRLTVV.

This clonotype was observed at least ten times. This sequence joins TRBV30 and TRBJ1-5; D might be TRBD1 (5 bases). With 1 base removed from V and 4 bases from J, the gap between germline ends came to 8 bases. The germline gives CDR1 GTSNPN, CDR2 SVGIG (reference sequence). The CDR3 has 13 amino acids. In DNA form, the CDR3 reads TGTGCCTGGAGTGAGACAGATAATCAGCCCCAGCATTTT. This sequence encodes CAWSETDNQPQHF.

Ten or more counts support this clonotype. The chain joins TRBV2 to TRBJ1-6, with D maybe TRBD1 (5 bases). Trimming pared 2 bases from V and 5 bases from J, leaving 10 bases between. Germline values: CDR1 SNHLY, CDR2 FYNNEI. The CDR3 length is 15 residues. CDR3 sequence reads: CASSEWGRNNSPLHF. CDR3 nucleotides: TGTGCCAGCAGTGAATGGGGGAGGAATAATTCACCCCTCCACTTT.

The chain carries TRBV7-9 and TRBJ2-3; 9 bases map to TRBD2. V shed 4 bases and J 2 bases; nucleotides not matched to a gene: 7. Germline loops: CDR1 SEHNR, CDR2 FQNEAQ (reference sequence). The CDR3 contains 16 residues. The CDR3 sequence: CASSSRTSVNTDTQYF. CDR3 sequence (DNA): TGTGCCAGCAGCTCGCGGACTAGCGTTAACACAGATACGCAGTATTTT. Full variable domain (missing parts from reference TRBV7-9 and TRBJ2-3): DTGVSQNPRHKITKRGQNVTFRCDPISEHNRLYWYRQTLGQGPEFLTYFQNEAQLEKSRLLSDRFSAERPKGSFSTLEIQRTEQGDSAMYLCASSSRTSVNTDTQYFGPGTRLTVL.

This clonotype was observed many times. The gene calls are TRBV6-5 and TRBJ2-5, with D tentatively TRBD1 (6 bases). The CDR3 runs 14 residues. V lost 6 bases and J lost 5, with 16 bases in between. The germline gives CDR1 MNHEY, CDR2 SVGAGI. The CDR3: CASSPAGVLETQYF. Here the CDR3 DNA reads TGTGCCAGCAGCCCCGCAGGGGTTTTGGAGACCCAGTACTTC.

This clonotype occurred many times. J is TRBJ2-7 and V is TRBV28, with 7 nucleotides matching TRBD1. J was trimmed by 3 bases and V by 1 base; bases with no gene match: 6. The CDR3 covers 15 residues. Germline CDR1 MDHEN, CDR2 SYDVKM. For the CDR3, the DNA is TGTGCCAGCAGTTTATCACAGGGGTTGCTCTACGAGCAGTACTTC. Its translation is CASSLSQGLLYEQYF. Full variable domain (remainder filled in from reference TRBV28 and TRBJ2-7): DVKVTQSSRYLVKRTGEKVFLECVQDMDHENMFWYRQDPGLGLRLIYFSYDVKMKEKGDIPEGYSVSREKKERFSLILESASTNQTSMYLCASSLSQGLLYEQYFGPGTRLTVT.

This clonotype was observed many times. The genes are TRBV20-1 and TRBJ2-1; 8 bases map to TRBD2. In germline, CDR1 is DFQATT, CDR2 SNEGSKA (reference sequence). The trim removed 7 bases at V and 2 bases at J, leaving 7 bases unmatched. This CDR3 has 14 residues. The CDR3 DNA sequence: TGCAGTGTTCCGACTAGCGTTACCTACAATGAGCAGTTCTTC. Its translation: CSVPTSVTYNEQFF.

This clonotype qualifies as medium-sized. The chain has TRBV24-1 and TRBJ1-5; D is uncertain. The germline gives CDR1 KGHDR, CDR2 SFDVKD. This CDR3 contains 14 residues. V gave up 0 bases and J gave up 4 bases, with 6 bases separating them. CDR3 protein: CATSDLSANQPQHF. The CDR3 DNA reads as TGTGCCACCAGTGATTTGAGTGCGAATCAGCCCCAGCATTTT.

The chain employs TRBV6-2 or TRBV6-3 and TRBJ2-7; 7 positions agree with TRBD2. The CDR3 runs 15 residues. J gave up 1 base and V 2 bases, and 5 bases lay outside the gene matches. Germline V CDR1 and CDR2: MNHEY, SVGEGT. CDR3 DNA sequence: TGTGCCAGCAGTTACGGATCTAGCGGTTCCTACGAGCAGTACTTC. Its protein is CASSYGSSGSYEQYF.

There are many counts of this clonotype. V and J are TRBV20-1 and TRBJ2-1; tentative D call: TRBD2 (6 bases). The germline gives CDR1 DFQATT, CDR2 SNEGSKA (reference sequence). V was pared by 5 bases and J by 8 bases, with 19 bases between. CDR3 length: 14 amino acids. CDR3 loop: CSAPRSGVSDEQFF. DNA for the CDR3: TGCAGTGCTCCACGGTCGGGGGTAAGCGATGAGCAGTTCTTC.

This clonotype appeared many times. The V gene is TRBV7-9, the J gene TRBJ1-3, with D possibly being TRBD1 (5 bases). The CDR3 totals 15 residues. Trimming took 5 bases from V and 6 from J, leaving 17 bases between them. The germline gives CDR1 SEHNR, CDR2 FQNEAQ (reference sequence). The CDR3 reads CASSIPGQGENTIYF. The CDR3 nucleotides are TGTGCCAGCAGCATACCGGGTCAAGGGGAAAACACCATATATTTT.

This clonotype was counted once. The rearrangement joins TRBV7-3 to TRBJ2-4; 8 positions agree with TRBD1. The length of the CDR3 is 13 residues. V lost 5 bases to trimming and J lost 7 bases; unmatched junction nucleotides: 4. Germline CDR1 and CDR2: SGHTA and FQGTGA. The CDR3 region is CASSATGGNIQYF. Here the CDR3 DNA reads TGTGCCAGCAGCGCCACAGGGGGGAACATTCAGTACTTC.

This clonotype was seen a few times. The chain uses TRBV6-1 and TRBJ1-2, with a possible D match to TRBD1 (5 bases). The V gene's germline CDR1 is MNHNS and CDR2 SASEGT. CDR3 length: 13 amino acids. V was cut by 8 bases and J by 2 bases, with 12 bases left in between. CDR3 region: CASGGTSNYGYTF. In nucleotides, the CDR3 is TGTGCCAGCGGGGGGACGTCGAACTATGGCTACACCTTC.

This clonotype was counted at least ten times. The chain recombines TRBV9 with TRBJ2-7; TRBD1 agrees at 9 bases. Germline V gene sequence: CDR1 SGDLS, CDR2 YYNGEE. The J segment lost 1 base and the V segment lost 7 bases, leaving 0 bases of the junction unmatched. The CDR3 is 12 residues long. CDR3 region: CASGTGSYEQYF. The CDR3 DNA reads TGTGCCAGCGGGACAGGGTCCTACGAGCAGTACTTC.

Turning to this clonotype: The junction departs from the called germline gene at one end, perhaps through a read error. This chain links TRBV7-9 with TRBJ2-1; D assignment may be TRBD1 or TRBD2 (5 bases each). This CDR3 has 15 amino acids. In germline, CDR1 is SEHNR, CDR2 FQNEAQ (reference sequence). As DNA, the CDR3 is TGTGTCAGCAGTCTTACTGGGACCCAGTGGAATGAGCAGTTCTTC. This sequence encodes CVSSLTGTQWNEQFF.

This clonotype was counted ten times or more. The J gene is TRBJ2-7, the V gene TRBV5-1; 11 nucleotides match TRBD2. V was pared by 3 bases and J by 1 base, with 3 bases of the junction left unmatched. Germline V gene data show CDR1 as SGHRS and CDR2 as YFSETQ. The CDR3 is 15 residues long. The DNA for the CDR3 is TGCGCCAGCAGCTCTACTAGCGGGAGTTCCTACGAGCAGTACTTC. Amino acid sequence: CASSSTSGSSYEQYF.

V and J are TRBV2 and TRBJ1-6; D uncertain. Per germline, CDR1 SNHLY and CDR2 FYNNEI. V was shortened by 6 bases and J by 10 bases, with 10 bases between the two germline ends. The CDR3 consists of 12 residues. The CDR3 here is CASRGVASPLHF. For the CDR3, the DNA is TGTGCCAGCAGGGGCGTCGCATCACCCCTCCACTTT.

This clonotype was counted a few times. The chain is built from TRBV9 and TRBJ1-1, with TRBD1 as a possible D gene (5 bases). The V end lost 2 bases, the J end lost 0 bases, and 8 bases lay between the germline ends. The CDR3 loop spans 14 amino acids. The germline V gene has CDR1 SGDLS and CDR2 YYNGEE. For the CDR3, the DNA is TGTGCCAGCAGCGTCTCAGGGATGAACACTGAAGCTTTCTTT. Translation: CASSVSGMNTEAFF.

Concerning this clonotype itself: With a much larger clone just one base away, this may be a read error. The rearrangement uses TRBV9 and TRBJ1-3, with no clear D. Germline V gene sequence: CDR1 SGDLS, CDR2 YYNGEE. This CDR3 comprises 13 residues. CDR3 region: CAGSVEMGNTIYF. In DNA, the CDR3 is TGTGCCGGCAGCGTAGAGATGGGAAACACCATATATTTT.